The 15 T cell receptor beta chains listed next were all sequenced from one sample in a study of T cell responses to AZD1222 COVID-19 vaccine. Libraries were prepared by immunoSEQ multiplex PCR; TCRdb keeps only in-frame clonotypes and omits some of them. The data hold some 150,000 clones, with around nine tenths observed a single time. Sequencing was performed on peripheral blood, taken on day 0 of AZD1222 vaccination. The receptors come from an adult in good health.

The V and J genes are TRBV6-2 or TRBV6-3 and TRBJ1-5; D is undetermined. This CDR3 region has 15 residues. CDR1 MNHEY and CDR2 SVGEGT come from the germline V gene. V shed 2 bases and J shed 0 bases, with 8 bases lying between them. CDR3 residues: CASSYGSRSNQPQHF. In DNA, the CDR3 is TGTGCCAGCAGTTACGGGAGCCGTAGCAATCAGCCCCAGCATTTT.

The chain combines TRBV7-8 with TRBJ2-1, with TRBD2 identical over 7 bases. Trimming cost V 6 bases and J 8 bases; bases outside gene matches: 16. This CDR3 is built from 16 residues. The germline gives CDR1 SGHVS, CDR2 FQNEAQ. The CDR3 sequence is CASSHGGRELRDEQFF. The DNA of the CDR3 is TGTGCCAGCAGTCATGGAGGGCGGGAGTTGAGGGATGAGCAGTTCTTC.

The rearrangement links TRBV19 to TRBJ1-5; no clear D gene. Deletions cut 3 bases from V and 8 bases from J, with 11 bases between. Germline CDR1 and CDR2: LNHDA and SQIVND (reference sequence). The CDR3 is 13 amino acids. In DNA form, the CDR3 reads TGTGCCAGTAGTATCAAGCGGGGAAAGCCCCAGCATTTT. Translating gives CASSIKRGKPQHF.

This clone appeared once. This chain uses TRBV19 with TRBJ1-1; TRBD1 agrees at 7 bases. The junction had 15 bases not matched to a gene; V was cut back by 3 bases and J by 5 bases. Germline V CDR1 and CDR2: LNHDA, SQIVND (reference sequence). This CDR3 spans 17 amino acids. CDR3 amino acids: CASSMGAHPGQRTEAFF. The CDR3 nucleotides are TGTGCCAGTAGTATGGGGGCTCATCCGGGACAGAGGACTGAAGCTTTCTTT.

The genes are TRBV10-3 and TRBJ1-6; perhaps TRBD1 as D (6 bases). Trimming removed 3 bases at V and 7 bases at J, with 13 bases between. The CDR3 runs to 15 residues. The germline gives CDR1 ENHRY, CDR2 SYGVKD. CDR3 loop: CAISEGGGGNSPLHF. CDR3 DNA: TGTGCCATCAGTGAAGGGGGTGGAGGGAATTCACCCCTCCACTTT.

This chain uses TRBV2 with TRBJ1-3, with 10 bases identical to TRBD1. Trimming cost V 4 bases and J 3 bases; bases outside gene matches: 24. This CDR3 contains 22 residues. Germline-derived CDR1 and CDR2 are SNHLY and FYNNEI. The CDR3 nucleotides are TGTGCCAGCAGTGGACCGTCCTACACTGAGGGACAGGGGAGAAAGGGTGGAAACACCATATATTTT. The encoded protein is CASSGPSYTEGQGRKGGNTIYF.

The chain recombines TRBV7-3 with TRBJ1-1; D unclear. The CDR3 runs 15 residues. V was trimmed by 3 bases and J by 2 bases, leaving 13 bases between them. Germline CDR1 reads SGHTA; CDR2 reads FQGTGA. This CDR3 is CASSLFSPKNTEAFF. In nucleotides, the CDR3 is TGTGCCAGCAGCTTGTTTTCTCCAAAAAACACTGAAGCTTTCTTT.

The chain employs TRBV15 and TRBJ1-5, with D possibly being TRBD1 (6 bases). From germline, CDR1 is LNHNV and CDR2 YYDKDF (reference sequence). V was trimmed by 1 base and J by 3 bases, leaving 10 bases between them. This CDR3 has 15 amino acids. CDR3 nucleotides: TGTGCCACCAGCAGAGGGGGGGCCCCCAATCAGCCCCAGCATTTT. Its translation is CATSRGGAPNQPQHF. The full variable domain, in which reference TRBV15 and TRBJ1-5 provide the parts outside the CDR3, is DAMVIQNPRYQVTQFGKPVTLSCSQTLNHNVMYWYQQKSSQAPKLLFHYYDKDFNNEADTPDNFQSRRPNTSFCFLDIRSPGLGDTAMYLCATSRGGAPNQPQHFGDGTRLSIL.

The V call is TRBV19, the J call TRBJ2-1, with 8 bases that match TRBD1. J was trimmed by 5 bases and V by 6 bases; bases with no gene match: 6. Germline CDR1 is LNHDA and CDR2 is SQIVND (reference sequence). There are 14 residues in the CDR3. The CDR3 is CASRDRVWDNEQFF. For the CDR3, the DNA is TGTGCCAGTAGGGACAGGGTTTGGGACAATGAGCAGTTCTTC.

This clone was counted once. The J gene is TRBJ2-5, the V gene TRBV7-7, with D tentatively TRBD2 (6 bases). CDR3 length: 15 amino acids. The V gene lost 3 bases and the J gene lost 2 bases, with 13 bases spanning the gap. From germline, CDR1 is SSHAT and CDR2 FNYEAQ (reference sequence). The CDR3 DNA sequence: TGTGCCAGCAGCTTTCACTCCGCGGGGCAAGAGACCCAGTACTTC. As protein: CASSFHSAGQETQYF.

The count of this clone is one. CDR3 in amino acids: CASSIVGRGAFF. The CDR3 DNA reads TGTGCCAGTAGTATAGTCGGGAGGGGGGCTTTCTTT. The V gene is TRBV19, the J gene TRBJ1-1; tentatively, D is TRBD1 (6 bases). Trimming left V 1 base short and J 11 bases short, with 11 bases between. CDR1 is LNHDA, CDR2 SQIVND, per germline (reference sequence). The CDR3 totals 12 residues. The variable domain in full, completed from reference TRBV19 and TRBJ1-1, reads DGGITQSPKYLFRKEGQNVTLSCEQNLNHDAMYWYRQDPGQGLRLIYYSQIVNDFQKGDIAEGYSVSREKKESFPLTVTSAQKNPTAFYLCASSIVGRGAFFGQGTRLTVV.

The rearrangement links TRBV3-1 (or the pseudogene TRBV3-2) to TRBJ2-4; 9 bases map to TRBD1. The CDR3 spans 16 residues. Germline CDR1 and CDR2: LGHDT and YNNKEL (reference sequence). Trimming cost V 4 bases and J 5 bases; bases outside gene matches: 9. The CDR3 spells CASSRVTGGVQNIQYF. CDR3 DNA: TGTGCCAGCAGCCGCGTAACAGGGGGCGTGCAAAACATTCAGTACTTC.

V and J are TRBV3-1 (or the pseudogene TRBV3-2) and TRBJ1-1, with D possibly being TRBD1 (6 bases). The CDR3 is 14 amino acids. The V gene's germline CDR1 is LGHDT and CDR2 YNNKEL (reference sequence). The V end lost 1 base, the J end lost 2 bases, and 8 bases lay between the germline ends. This chain's CDR3 is CASSQVQGNTEAFF. The CDR3 DNA reads as TGTGCCAGCAGCCAAGTACAGGGTAACACTGAAGCTTTCTTT.

DNA for the CDR3: TGTGCCAGTAGTATAGCAGACAACACTGAAGCTTTCTTT. Residues: CASSIADNTEAFF. The chain has TRBV19 and TRBJ1-1; the D is unclear. The length of the CDR3 is 13 residues. V lost 1 base, J lost 2 bases, and 5 bases lay in between. Germline values: CDR1 LNHDA, CDR2 SQIVND (reference sequence).

J is TRBJ2-3 and V is TRBV20-1; tentative D call: TRBD1 (5 bases). The V gene's germline CDR1 is DFQATT and CDR2 SNEGSKA (reference sequence). This CDR3 region has 20 residues. V was cut by 3 bases and J by 0 bases, with 28 bases left in between. CDR3 nucleotide sequence: TGCAGTGCTAGTAAATATATGACAGAAGGGCATAGAACTAGCACAGATACGCAGTATTTT. This sequence encodes CSASKYMTEGHRTSTDTQYF.